This paragraph covers one TCR beta chain sequence. No cognate antigen has been identified for it. Base qualities are not at hand, and no much larger clone is one base apart. This specimen belongs to a study of cytomegalovirus exposure and HLA in healthy donors (dated by TCRdb to the late 2010s). For the study in its entirety: A later analysis indicated that the 120 validation repertoires were generated on the platform also employed for the approximately 690 repertoires of the first cohort. The aim of the study was to test whether cataloging public T cell receptors could identify signatures of past pathogen exposure. In addition to the first cohort of 666 subjects, a separate validation cohort of some 120 different subjects was used. High-throughput TCR immunosequencing, statistical association of individual TCRs with disease status, and machine learning were combined to predict cytomegalovirus infection status. Broader findings and caveats from the paper: In a later analysis, TCRs clustered in the first cohort were found to also tend to co-occur in the 120 or so validation repertoires, with over 90% of cluster scores above 0. All 120 or so repertoires were used to score co-occurrence in the validation cohort in a later analysis, because that analysis had no HLA typing for the cohort. It was suggested by the authors that the approach could potentially be generalized to other disease states and immunological phenotypes. A few of the identified cytomegalovirus-associated TCR beta chains were confirmed in vitro to be specific for cytomegalovirus antigens. In the study, some 180 TCR beta chains were listed as associated with cytomegalovirus. Most TCR sequences were observed very rarely across donors, whereas some public TCRs were present in many individuals. In both the original and validation cohorts, the classifier was reported to diagnose cytomegalovirus status with high specificity and sensitivity.

The donors were included in the validation cohort of over a hundred subjects, a group kept apart from the roughly 670-subject first cohort. The CDR3 numbers 14 residues from cysteine through phenylalanine. Only CDR3 DNA is held: 42 bases, read in frame from base 1. Trimming at the junction amounts to 2 bases on V and 2 bases on J, and the germline ends lie 9 bases apart. The germline V gene (reference sequence) gives CDR1 as SEHNR and CDR2 as FQNEAQ. Receptor amplification or capture employed the immunoSEQ multiplex PCR assay. As for how the authors treated the data: To diagnose cytomegalovirus status from the catalog of TCR beta chain sequences, a statistical classification framework was built. TCRdb stores this immuneACCESS table with in-frame sequences only. Part of the clones is absent; in the studies checked, under half of the shortfall reflects unresolved V genes, and no reason is known for the rest. V and J calls and clone size are as listed in that table; D and trimming were resolved from the DNA. The sample records 150,000 to 200,000 clones, about 90% of which are singletons. 3% to 3.5% of the sample goes to the ten largest clones.

The rearranged segments are TRBV7-9 and TRBJ1-1; the D gene is unclear. Sequencing was performed on PBMCs. The TCR was taken from a woman under 30 in good health and CMV-seropositive. CDR3 protein: CASSLREGNTEAFF. The DNA sequence is TGTGCCAGCAGCTTACGGGAGGGAAACACTGAAGCTTTCTTT.